This record looks at one T cell receptor beta chain sequence and its context. Primers used in a second PCR of roughly 7 to 11 cycles were a sample-barcoded 5' primer and a J-beta primer mix. Each of the cDNA molecules was tagged by a template-switch adaptor with 12 random nucleotides. TCRdb independently ran MiXCR on the 5' RACE reads; one entry per CDR3 protein. The data hold hundreds of thousands of distinct CDR3 sequences, with around a fifth observed a single time. This specimen belongs to a study of blood T cells in healthy people across ages. Per germline, CDR1 SEHNR and CDR2 FQNEAQ (reference sequence). The CDR3 has 14 residues. Trimming took 7 bases from V and 3 from J; bases not matched to a gene: 7. Investigators took approximately 9.4 milliliters of peripheral blood from every donor.

The rearrangement joins TRBV7-9 to TRBJ1-2; TRBD1 aligns across 8 bases. This sequence originates from a man aged 65-85 years in good health. The source material was blood. CDR3 sequence (DNA): TGTGCCAGCACCGAAGGACAGGGCTACTATGGCTACACCTTC. Its protein product is CASTEGQGYYGYTF. Based on the CDR3 plus reference TRBV7-9 and TRBJ1-2, the full variable domain is DTGVSQNPRHKITKRGQNVTFRCDPISEHNRLYWYRQTLGQGPEFLTYFQNEAQLEKSRLLSDRFSAERPKGSFSTLEIQRTEQGDSAMYLCASTEGQGYYGYTFGSGTRLTVV.